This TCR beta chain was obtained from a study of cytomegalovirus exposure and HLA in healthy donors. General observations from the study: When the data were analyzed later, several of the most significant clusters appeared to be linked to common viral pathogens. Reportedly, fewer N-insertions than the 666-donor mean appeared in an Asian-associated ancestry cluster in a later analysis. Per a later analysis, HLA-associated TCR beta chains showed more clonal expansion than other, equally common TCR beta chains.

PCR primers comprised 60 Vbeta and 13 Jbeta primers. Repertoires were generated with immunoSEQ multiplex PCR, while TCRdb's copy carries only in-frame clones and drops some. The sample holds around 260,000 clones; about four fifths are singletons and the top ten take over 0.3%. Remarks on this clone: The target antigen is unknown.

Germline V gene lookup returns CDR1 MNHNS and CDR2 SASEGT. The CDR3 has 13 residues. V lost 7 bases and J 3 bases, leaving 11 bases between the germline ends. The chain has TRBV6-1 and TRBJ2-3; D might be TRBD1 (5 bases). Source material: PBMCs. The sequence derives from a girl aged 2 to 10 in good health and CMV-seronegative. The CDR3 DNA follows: TGTGCCAGCACTAAAGGGGTTACAGATACGCAGTATTTT. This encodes CASTKGVTDTQYF.